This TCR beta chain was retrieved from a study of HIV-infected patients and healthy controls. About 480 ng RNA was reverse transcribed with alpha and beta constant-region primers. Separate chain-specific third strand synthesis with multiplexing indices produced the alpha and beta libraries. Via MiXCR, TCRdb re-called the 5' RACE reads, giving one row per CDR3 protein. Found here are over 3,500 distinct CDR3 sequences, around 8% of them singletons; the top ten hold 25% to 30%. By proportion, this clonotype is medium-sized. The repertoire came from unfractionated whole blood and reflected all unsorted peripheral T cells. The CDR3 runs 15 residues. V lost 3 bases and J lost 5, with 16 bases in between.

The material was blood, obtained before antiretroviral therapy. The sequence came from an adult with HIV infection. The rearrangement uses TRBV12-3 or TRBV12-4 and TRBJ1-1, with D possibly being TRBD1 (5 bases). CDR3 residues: CASSFSPQAGTEAFF. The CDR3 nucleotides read TGTGCCAGCAGTTTTTCCCCACAGGCAGGGACTGAAGCTTTCTTT.